The 5 T cell receptor beta chains presented below share a single source sample, sequenced in a study of T cell repertoires in aging, cancer and after chemotherapy. Peripheral blood genomic DNA, not sorted cells or RNA, was the template. Rearranged V-D-J TRB sequences were amplified with a mixed TRB-A/B primer pool. TCRdb reprocessed the multiplex PCR reads with MiXCR, giving one entry per CDR3 protein. The sample gives about 13,000 distinct CDR3 sequences, 25% to 30% of which show up once; about 9.9% is in the top ten. Sequenced sample: blood. These receptors were obtained from a human donor with a blood cancer.

This clonotype has ten or more counts. The chain uses TRBV6-5 and TRBJ2-1; 8 bases are shared with TRBD1. With V trimmed by 5 bases and J by 8 bases, 20 bases remained unmatched. The CDR3 extends over 18 amino acids. Per the germline V gene, CDR1 is MNHEY and CDR2 is SVGAGI. The DNA for the CDR3 is TGTGCCAGCAGTCTATCCGGGACAGGAACCCGGGAGACCCATGAGCAGTTCTTC. Translation gives CASSLSGTGTRETHEQFF.

Concerning this clonotype itself: The final CDR3 position lacks the conserved phenylalanine or tryptophan, pointing to a likely read error. The limits of the CDR3 on the DNA are not certain, so only TCRdb's listed CDR3 is given. CDR3 in amino acids: CASSPRGG. This chain connects TRBV27 to TRBJ2-1; the table's D gene call, TRBD1, was not cross checked with the DNA. Germline assignment: CDR1 MNHEY and CDR2 SMNVEV (reference sequence). With termini counted, the CDR3 has 8 amino acids.

V is TRBV6-6 and J is TRBJ1-5; TRBD1 matches at 11 bases. Germline V lookup: CDR1 MNHNY, CDR2 SVGAGI (reference sequence). This CDR3 has 17 amino acids. Trimming at V came to 6 bases and at J to 1 base, leaving 8 bases not matched to a gene. Written as DNA, the CDR3 is TGTGCCAGCAGACGGACAGGGGGCCGGTTGAGCAATCAGCCCCAGCATTTT. Translating it yields CASRRTGGRLSNQPQHF.

CDR3 sequence reads: CASSDAGGVRYNEQFF. The CDR3 DNA reads as TGTGCCAGCAGCGATGCAGGGGGCGTTCGGTACAATGAGCAGTTCTTC. The chain uses TRBV4-2 and TRBJ2-1; 8 bases are shared with TRBD1. V was clipped by 5 bases and J by 4 bases; unmatched bases: 10. The CDR3 totals 16 residues. Germline V gene sequence: CDR1 LGHNA, CDR2 YNFKEQ.

Sample share makes this clonotype medium-sized. The chain employs TRBV19 and TRBJ1-4; no definite D call. Trimming cost V 3 bases and J 5 bases, with 7 bases left between them. The CDR3 is 13 residues long. CDR1 and CDR2 from the germline V gene are LNHDA and SQIVND (reference sequence). In DNA, the CDR3 is TGTGCCAGTAGTATCTCCGGGAATGAAAAACTGTTTTTT. Its protein product is CASSISGNEKLFF. The full variable domain, its missing parts supplied by reference TRBV19 and TRBJ1-4, is DGGITQSPKYLFRKEGQNVTLSCEQNLNHDAMYWYRQDPGQGLRLIYYSQIVNDFQKGDIAEGYSVSREKKESFPLTVTSAQKNPTAFYLCASSISGNEKLFFGSGTQLSVL.